This TCR beta chain was observed in a study of blood T cells in healthy people across ages. The CDR3 is made up of 14 amino acids. Germline values: CDR1 KGHSH, CDR2 LQKENI. Trimming took off 1 base at V and 4 bases at J, with 11 bases between the two ends. This clonotype has only a few counts. Alongside a J-beta primer mix, a sample-barcoded 5' primer served in a second PCR lasting about 7 to 12 cycles. From the 5' RACE reads, TCRdb called clonotypes with MiXCR, one entry per CDR3 protein. The data show just over 800,000 distinct CDR3 sequences, around two thirds seen once. This TCR was recovered from a man between 25 and 39 years old in good health. The chain joins TRBV18 to TRBJ2-7, with D possibly matching TRBD1 (5 bases). The source material was blood. The CDR3 DNA follows: TGTGCCAGCTCACCACAAGGGGCAGGGTACGAGCAGTACTTC. The encoded protein is CASSPQGAGYEQYF.